The next 19 T cell receptor beta chains were all read from a single sample in a study of CD8+CD57+ T cells in acquired aplastic anemia. Profiling of TCR beta VDJ combinations and CDR3 sequences used genomic DNA as template. Each CDR3 protein gets one entry after TCRdb re-called the reads with MiXCR. The repertoire consists of around 430,000 distinct CDR3 sequences, with roughly a third occurring once and the leading ten covering 0.75% to 0.95%. It was patients with CD8+CD57+ cell expansion by flow cytometry who were chosen for sequencing. Sequenced input: sorted CD4+, CD8+, or CD8+CD57+ T cells (not recorded which) from PBMCs. The receptors originated from a human donor with aplastic anemia.

This clonotype was counted a single time. The J gene is TRBJ2-1, the V gene TRBV6-5; D unclear. V was cut by 4 bases and J by 5 bases, with 15 bases left in between. Germline values: CDR1 MNHEY, CDR2 SVGAGI. CDR3 length: 15 residues. The CDR3 DNA follows: TGTGCCAGCAGTTTTCCCAGTGGCTTAAACAATGAGCAGTTCTTC. This sequence encodes CASSFPSGLNNEQFF.

This clonotype was seen repeatedly, ten times or more. The CDR3 region has the DNA TGCAGCGTTGAACTGAACACTGAAGCTTTCTTT. It translates to CSVELNTEAFF. The V call is TRBV29-1, the J call TRBJ1-1; D gene unclear. V lost 2 bases and J lost 0, with 1 base in between. The germline V gene has CDR1 SQVTM and CDR2 ANQGSEA. The CDR3 runs 11 residues. Combining the CDR3 with reference TRBV29-1 and TRBJ1-1 gives the whole variable domain SAVISQKPSRDICQRGTSLTIQCQVDSQVTMMFWYRQQPGQSLTLIATANQGSEATYESGFVIDKFPISRPNLTFSTLTVSNMSPEDSSIYLCSVELNTEAFFGQGTRLTVV.

This clonotype has more than one count but fewer than ten. The missing conserved phenylalanine or tryptophan at the end of this CDR3 makes a read error likely. The rearrangement joins TRBV5-6 to TRBJ1-6, with 8 bases aligning to TRBD1. CDR1 and CDR2 (germline): SGHDT, YYEEEE. The length of the CDR3 is 15 residues. J gave up 10 bases and V 4 bases, and 10 bases lay outside the gene matches. Written as DNA, the CDR3 is TGTGCCAGCAGCACTGAGGGGACAGGATACTCACCCCTCCACTCT. As protein: CASSTEGTGYSPLHS.

This clonotype came up a few times. The V call is TRBV10-1, the J call TRBJ1-2, with unresolved D. The CDR3 totals 14 residues. Per the germline V gene, CDR1 is WNHNN and CDR2 is SYGVQD (reference sequence). Trimming stripped 8 bases from V and 0 bases from J, with 13 bases between. The CDR3, as DNA: TGCGCCAGCTTACGGGCCCCTCCTAACTATGGCTACACCTTC. Protein: CASLRAPPNYGYTF.

This clonotype was counted between two and nine times. The CDR3 region is CASSSNRVRSEAFF. The CDR3 DNA reads as TGTGCCAGCAGTTCAAACAGGGTCAGGTCTGAAGCTTTCTTT. V is TRBV6-5 and J is TRBJ1-1, with D perhaps TRBD1 (6 bases). V dropped 4 bases and J dropped 6 bases, with 15 bases sitting between them. Germline CDR1 MNHEY, CDR2 SVGAGI. This CDR3 spans 14 amino acids.

There are a few counts of this clonotype. Just one base apart from a much larger clone, this may be a read error. The V call is TRBV25-1, the J call TRBJ1-1; D uncertain. The CDR3 length is 12 residues. Germline V CDR1 and CDR2: MGHDK, SYGVNS. This chain's CDR3 is CASSGPWGEASF. The CDR3 DNA follows: TGTGCCAGCAGTGGACCCTGGGGTGAAGCTTCCTTT. The full variable domain, its missing parts supplied by reference TRBV25-1 and TRBJ1-1, is EADIYQTPRYLVIGTGKKITLECSQTMGHDKMYWYQQDPGMELHLIHYSYGVNSTEKGDLSSESTVSRIRTEHFPLTLESARPSHTSQYLCASSGPWGEASFGQGTRLTVV.

This clonotype showed up just once. CDR3 protein: CASSVVGQSYEQYF. The CDR3 region has the DNA TGCGCCAGCAGCGTTGTGGGACAGTCCTACGAGCAGTACTTC. The genes are TRBV10-1 and TRBJ2-7; 7 bases are a match to TRBD1. Germline V gene data show CDR1 as WNHNN and CDR2 as SYGVQD (reference sequence). CDR3 length: 14 residues. The V segment lost 6 bases and the J segment 1 base; nucleotides outside the gene matches: 6.

As regards this clonotype: A read error may be the cause here, since a much bigger clone is one base away. The chain combines TRBV19 with TRBJ1-2; 7 nucleotides line up with TRBD1. The CDR3 totals 14 residues. Germline CDR1 and CDR2: LNHDA and SQIVND (reference sequence). Written as DNA, the CDR3 is TGTGCCAGTATCCCCACAGGGGTGAACTATGGCTACGCCTTC. It codes for CASIPTGVNYGYAF.

This clonotype was seen ten or more times. The chain combines TRBV7-9 with TRBJ2-1; D gene uncertain. The CDR3 has 9 amino acids. The V gene lost 8 bases and the J gene lost 7 bases, with 3 bases spanning the gap. Germline-derived CDR1 and CDR2 are SEHNR and FQNEAQ (reference sequence). The CDR3 nucleotides are TGTGCCAGCCCTAATGAGCAGTTCTTC. This sequence encodes CASPNEQFF.

Comment on this clonotype: This may arise from a read error, as a much more abundant clone is one base away. The rearrangement links TRBV25-1 to TRBJ1-2, with D unclear. V dropped 6 bases and J dropped 2 bases, with 19 bases sitting between them. Germline-derived CDR1 and CDR2 are MGHDK and SYGVNS. The CDR3 sequence is 16 residues long. The CDR3 region has the DNA TGTGCCAGCAGCTTTCTTGCAGGAGGGATGAACTATGGCTACACCTTC. Translation: CASSFLAGGMNYGYTF.

The chain combines TRBV27 with TRBJ1-5, with unresolved D. There are 14 residues in the CDR3. Germline V lookup: CDR1 MNHEY, CDR2 SMNVEV (reference sequence). Trimming took off 4 bases at V and 3 bases at J, with 10 bases between the two ends. DNA for the CDR3: TGTGCCAGCAGTTCGGCAGAGGCCAATCAGCCCCAGCATTTT. Encoded protein: CASSSAEANQPQHF.

This clonotype appeared many times. This chain connects TRBV25-1 to TRBJ2-4; no definite D call. Between the trimmed V and J ends, which lost 3 bases and 2 bases, there was a span of 8 bases. The CDR3 is 14 amino acids. CDR1 and CDR2 (germline): MGHDK, SYGVNS. Here the CDR3 reads CASSEGGSKNIQYF. The CDR3 bases are TGTGCCAGCAGTGAGGGTGGTTCCAAAAACATTCAGTACTTC.

This clonotype was seen at least ten times. The chain recombines TRBV20-1 with TRBJ1-3, with 8 bases fitting TRBD1. This CDR3 contains 14 residues. V was pared by 7 bases and J by 8 bases, with 13 bases of the junction left unmatched. Looked up from germline, CDR1 is DFQATT and CDR2 is SNEGSKA (reference sequence). CDR3 residues: CSVPGQGKGHTIYF. The CDR3 DNA reads TGCAGTGTCCCCGGACAGGGAAAGGGCCACACCATATATTTT.

In its sample, this clonotype was seen a few times. This chain links TRBV20-1 with TRBJ2-1; 7 bases fit TRBD2. The CDR3 has 14 residues. J lost 6 bases, V lost 4 bases, and 9 bases had no gene match. Germline V gene sequence: CDR1 DFQATT, CDR2 SNEGSKA (reference sequence). The CDR3 here is CSATGTTSFNEQFF. The CDR3 DNA follows: TGCAGTGCTACCGGGACTACCTCATTCAATGAGCAGTTCTTC.

The chain carries TRBV11-1 and TRBJ2-1; 12 nucleotides align to TRBD2. The germline gives CDR1 SGHAT, CDR2 FQDESV (reference sequence). V shed 7 bases and J 7 bases; nucleotides not matched to a gene: 8. This CDR3 is built from 15 residues. The DNA of the CDR3 is TGTGCCAGCACTCAACTAGCGGGGGGCCCGAATGAGCAGTTCTTC. Protein: CASTQLAGGPNEQFF. Using reference TRBV11-1 and TRBJ2-1 for the parts outside the CDR3, the full variable domain is EAEVAQSPRYKITEKSQAVAFWCDPISGHATLYWYRQILGQGPELLVQFQDESVVDDSQLPKDRFSAERLKGVDSTLKIQPAELGDSAMYLCASTQLAGGPNEQFFGPGTRLTVL.

This clonotype was observed many times. The V gene is TRBV10-3, the J gene TRBJ1-1; D is undetermined. The length of the CDR3 is 14 residues. The V end lost 0 bases, the J end lost 1 base, and 6 bases lay between the germline ends. CDR1 is ENHRY and CDR2 is SYGVKD in the germline V gene. The DNA of the CDR3 is TGTGCCATCAGTGAGTCAGGCAAGAACACTGAAGCTTTCTTT. This sequence encodes CAISESGKNTEAFF.

This clonotype was observed many times. This CDR3 is CASSLTSGDQDTF. The CDR3 DNA reads TGTGCCAGCTCCTTAACCTCGGGGGATCAGGACACCTTC. J is TRBJ1-2 and V is TRBV6-1; D is perhaps TRBD1 (5 bases). The CDR3 runs to 13 residues. CDR1 and CDR2 (germline): MNHNS, SASEGT. The ends were cut back, 8 bases at V and 12 bases at J, with 22 bases in the middle.

DNA of the CDR3: TGTGCCAGCAGTGAACGGACAGGAGACAACACTGAAGCTTTCTTT. Translated: CASSERTGDNTEAFF. This rearrangement joins TRBV6-1 to TRBJ1-1; 7 bases are shared with TRBD1. The CDR3 length is 15 residues. V lost 2 bases, J lost 2 bases, and 5 bases stayed unmatched. The germline V gene encodes CDR1 MNHNS and CDR2 SASEGT.

CDR3 region: CASTKSGRESYNEQFF. In DNA form, the CDR3 reads TGTGCCAGTACCAAAAGCGGGAGGGAATCCTACAATGAGCAGTTCTTC. The chain uses TRBV11-2 and TRBJ2-1; TRBD2 aligns across 10 bases. V was pared by 9 bases and J by 1 base, with 9 bases of the junction left unmatched. This CDR3 contains 16 residues. Germline lookup yields CDR1 SGHAT and CDR2 FQNNGV.